This is a list of T cell receptor beta chains from one sample in a study of type 1 regulatory T cells. TCRdb passed the reads through MiXCR, listing each CDR3 protein once. The sample shows 80,000 to 100,000 distinct CDR3 sequences, 31% of them seen only once. Specimen: CD4+ T cells, either the whole sample or a sorted fraction (not recorded which). These receptors were obtained from a human donor in good health. The CDR3 runs from the conserved cysteine through the conserved F or W. Each record gives: V gene, clone size, J gene, D gene, CDR3 protein, CDR3 DNA. The D gene is left open where the match is weak. Only part of the rows carry a size: once, few, many, or a class if the clone is expanded.

TRBV4-1	few	TRBJ2-2	NA	CASNDNLDSRTGELFF	TGCGCCAGCAACGACAACTTGGACTCGCGAACCGGGGAGCTGTTTTTT
TRBV19	NA	TRBJ2-7	NA	CASSIGLKTSEQYF	TGTGCCAGTAGTATCGGGCTAAAAACGAGCGAGCAGTACTTC
TRBV10-3	NA	TRBJ2-2	TRBD1	CAISEGDRAQAGELFF	TGTGCCATCAGTGAGGGTGACAGGGCGCAAGCCGGGGAGCTGTTTTTT
TRBV29-1	NA	TRBJ1-3	NA	CSVEGVFGQGQSYGNTINF	TGCAGCGTTGAAGGAGTATTCGGCCAGGGCCAGTCCTACGGAAACACCATAAATTTT
TRBV30	few	TRBJ2-7	TRBD2	CAWSYSGSLSEQYF	TGTGCCTGGAGTTATAGCGGGAGTTTATCCGAGCAGTACTTC
TRBV14	few	TRBJ2-1	TRBD2	CASSQTIAGLAQFF	TGTGCCAGCAGCCAAACAATAGCGGGATTGGCGCAGTTCTTC
TRBV4-1	few	TRBJ1-6	TRBD1	CASSQLADRGSNSPLHF	TGCGCCAGCAGCCAGTTAGCGGACAGGGGTTCCAATTCACCCCTCCACTTT
TRBV18	few	TRBJ1-1	NA	CASSPQGNTEAFF	TGTGCCAGCTCACCACAGGGGAACACTGAAGCTTTCTTT
TRBV20-1	NA	TRBJ1-5	NA	CSARDHRDQPQHF	TGCAGTGCTAGAGATCATCGAGATCAGCCCCAGCATTTT
TRBV28	NA	TRBJ2-1	NA	CASGSYDGGRNEQFF	TGTGCCAGCGGGTCTTATGATGGAGGCCGCAATGAGCAGTTCTTC
TRBV5-6	few	TRBJ2-3	TRBD2	CASSPTSPTDTQYF	TGTGCCAGCAGCCCGACTAGCCCCACAGATACGCAGTATTTT
TRBV20-1	few	TRBJ2-5	TRBD2	CSARESGSSGETQYF	TGCAGTGCTAGAGAGAGCGGGAGCTCTGGAGAGACCCAGTACTTC
TRBV9	NA	TRBJ1-2	NA	CASSVNLGDGYTF	TGTGCCAGCAGCGTAAACCTGGGGGATGGCTACACCTTC
TRBV7-6	NA	TRBJ1-6	NA	CASSLALGDSPLHF	TGTGCCAGCAGCTTAGCTTTGGGTGATTCACCCCTCCACTTT
TRBV3-1	NA	TRBJ2-7	NA	CASTGARLGEQYF	TGTGCCAGCACTGGCGCCCGTCTCGGCGAGCAGTACTTC
TRBV7-2	NA	TRBJ1-5	NA	CASSLVADGLQPQHF	TGTGCCAGCAGCTTAGTCGCGGACGGTCTCCAGCCCCAGCATTTT
TRBV6-6	NA	TRBJ2-2	TRBD2	CASRIFSGRNTGELFF	TGTGCCAGCAGGATTTTTAGCGGGAGGAATACCGGGGAGCTGTTTTTT
TRBV9	NA	TRBJ2-1	NA	CASSVSGVEQFF	TGTGCCAGCAGCGTTTCCGGAGTTGAGCAGTTCTTC
TRBV6-1	few	TRBJ2-7	NA	CASTALDEQYF	TGTGCCAGCACTGCACTAGACGAGCAGTACTTC
TRBV6-2/TRBV6-3	few	TRBJ2-2	NA	CASSLYGSSGGELFF	TGTGCCAGCAGTTTATACGGGAGCTCTGGCGGGGAGCTGTTTTTT